This entry lists 27 T cell receptor beta chains sequenced from one sample in a study of monozygotic twins with inflammatory bowel disease. TCRdb reprocessed the 5' RACE reads and reports one entry per CDR3 protein, with no DNA. In total, the table holds about 440,000 distinct CDR3 sequences. The sequenced sample was blood. The source of these receptors is a human donor with ulcerative colitis or Crohn's disease, or a healthy co-twin of an affected twin (not recorded which).

V usage is TRBV5-1 and J usage is TRBJ2-6; TCRdb designates TRBD2, a call that cannot be tested without DNA. The CDR3 consists of 19 residues. CDR1 is SGHRS and CDR2 is YFSETQ in the germline V gene. CDR3 sequence reads: CASSLGAVTPYSGANVLTF.

The V call is TRBV6-1, the J call TRBJ2-3; TCRdb returns TRBD2, unconfirmable since there is no DNA. The length of the CDR3 is 16 residues. Germline-derived CDR1 and CDR2 are MNHNS and SASEGT. CDR3 loop: CASRPKRQGGTDTQYF.

The rearrangement joins TRBV20-1 to TRBJ1-2. CDR3 length: 13 residues. CDR1 is DFQATT, CDR2 SNEGSKA, per germline (reference sequence). The CDR3 spells CSADTGSFYGYTF.

The J gene is TRBJ2-5, the V gene TRBV15; TCRdb reports TRBD2, a call that lacks DNA to check it against. CDR1 LNHNV and CDR2 YYDKDF come from the germline V gene (reference sequence). CDR3 length equals 17 residues. CDR3 residues: CATSRVDYGGARETQYF.

V gene TRBV20-1 combines with J gene TRBJ2-3; there is no DNA to check the TCRdb D call of TRBD1. Per germline, CDR1 DFQATT and CDR2 SNEGSKA (reference sequence). This CDR3 has 14 amino acids. The CDR3 here is CSYRALVLTDTQYF.

The chain carries TRBV5-1 and TRBJ2-7; the D gene TCRdb calls, TRBD1, cannot be checked with no DNA. CDR3 length: 15 residues. In germline, CDR1 is SGHRS, CDR2 YFSETQ. CDR3 in amino acids: CASSQTRGSIYEQYF.

The CDR3 sequence is CASSQDRTGLGHGYTF. The chain combines TRBV4-1 with TRBJ1-2; TCRdb picks TRBD1, but there is no DNA to check that call. The CDR3 loop spans 16 amino acids. Looked up from germline, CDR1 is MGHRA and CDR2 is YSYEKL.

J is TRBJ2-7 and V is TRBV18. Germline loops: CDR1 KGHSH, CDR2 LQKENI. The CDR3 contains 13 residues. This CDR3 is CASSLNMRYEQYF.

The chain joins TRBV20-1 to TRBJ2-3; the TCRdb D gene call, TRBD2, has no DNA to confirm it. The germline CDR1 and CDR2 sequences are DFQATT and SNEGSKA (reference sequence). The CDR3 contains 15 residues. The CDR3 here is CSARGTSGRKDTQYF.

V usage is TRBV7-6 and J usage is TRBJ2-5; lacking DNA, the TRBD2 call made by TCRdb goes unchecked. The CDR3 is made up of 16 amino acids. CDR1 and CDR2 from the germline V gene are SGHVS and FNYEAQ. The CDR3 region is CASSSLPGPQRETQYF.

This rearrangement joins TRBV5-1 to TRBJ1-1; the TCRdb D gene call, TRBD1, has no DNA to confirm it. CDR3 size: 14 residues. Germline CDR1 reads SGHRS; CDR2 reads YFSETQ. This CDR3 is CASSTGSTNTEAFF.

This chain uses TRBV6-1 with TRBJ2-1. The CDR3 extends over 15 amino acids. Looked up from germline, CDR1 is MNHNS and CDR2 is SASEGT. The CDR3 loop is CASSLKRGSYNEQFF.

The chain couples TRBV29-1 to TRBJ1-5. In germline, CDR1 is SQVTM, CDR2 ANQGSEA. The CDR3 consists of 17 residues. The CDR3: CSVVVRGGGNSNQPQHF.

The chain links TRBV7-2 to TRBJ1-3; with no DNA, the TCRdb D assignment of TRBD1 cannot be verified. Germline CDR1 is SGHTA and CDR2 is FQGNSA. This CDR3 is built from 13 residues. The CDR3: CASSPGPGNTIYF.

V usage is TRBV29-1 and J usage is TRBJ1-1. This CDR3 has 13 amino acids. Germline loops: CDR1 SQVTM, CDR2 ANQGSEA. CDR3 in amino acids: CSVVMMAVGEAFF.

This sequence joins TRBV7-2 and TRBJ2-3; lacking DNA, the TRBD1 call made by TCRdb goes unchecked. Looked up from germline, CDR1 is SGHTA and CDR2 is FQGNSA. The CDR3 sequence is 17 residues long. The CDR3 sequence is CASSLVSGALSTDTQYF.

This chain links TRBV7-3 with TRBJ2-2. CDR3 length: 12 residues. The germline V gene has CDR1 SGHTA and CDR2 FQGTGA. CDR3: CASSSVVGELFF.

The rearrangement links TRBV7-2 to TRBJ1-2; TCRdb designates TRBD1, a call that cannot be tested without DNA. This CDR3 is built from 17 residues. From germline, CDR1 is SGHTA and CDR2 FQGNSA. The CDR3 region is CASSRRESGDYNYGYTF.

V and J are TRBV5-6 and TRBJ2-1. The CDR3 has 18 residues. The germline CDR1 and CDR2 sequences are SGHDT and YYEEEE. CDR3 loop: CASSLGAGSAGYYNEQFF.

The J gene is TRBJ2-2, the V gene TRBV11-3; as DNA is missing, the TRBD1 call by TCRdb cannot be tested. Germline lookup yields CDR1 SGHNT and CDR2 YENEEA. The CDR3 spans 13 residues. CDR3 sequence reads: CASSKQGGGELFF.

The rearrangement uses TRBV7-3 and TRBJ2-2; TCRdb outputs TRBD2, but without DNA this stays unchecked. Germline loops: CDR1 SGHTA, CDR2 FQGTGA. CDR3 length: 16 amino acids. This CDR3 is CASGLTLTSSTGELFF.

This sequence joins TRBV5-1 and TRBJ1-1. CDR1 is SGHRS, CDR2 YFSETQ, per germline. The CDR3 contains 14 residues. The CDR3 reads CASSLTIVNTEAFF.

The chain uses TRBV18 and TRBJ2-1; without DNA, the TCRdb call of TRBD1 cannot be checked. Germline V lookup: CDR1 KGHSH, CDR2 LQKENI. The CDR3 length is 14 residues. The CDR3 region is CASSPGGKVNEQFF.

The chain uses TRBV5-1 and TRBJ1-1; TCRdb designates TRBD1, a call that cannot be tested without DNA. From germline, CDR1 is SGHRS and CDR2 YFSETQ. The CDR3 has 14 residues. The CDR3 loop reads CASSGTGTGTEAFF.

The gene calls are TRBV29-1 and TRBJ2-7; checking the TCRdb D call of TRBD1 is not possible without DNA. The CDR3 sequence is 13 residues long. Looked up from germline, CDR1 is SQVTM and CDR2 is ANQGSEA. This chain's CDR3 is CSVEDGQGTEQYF.

The CDR3 loop is CASSAYRESEQYF. This rearrangement joins TRBV18 to TRBJ2-7; TCRdb outputs TRBD1, but without DNA this stays unchecked. The germline gives CDR1 KGHSH, CDR2 LQKENI. This CDR3 is built from 13 residues.

The gene calls are TRBV20-1 and TRBJ2-1; the D call from TCRdb, TRBD2, cannot be confirmed without DNA. The CDR3 totals 12 residues. The germline V gene has CDR1 DFQATT and CDR2 SNEGSKA (reference sequence). CDR3: CSATRLESEQFF.